A single T cell receptor (beta chain) is shown here with its context. The sample belongs to a study of blood T cell repertoires in COVID-19. Looking at the study overall: From the United States, Italy and Spain came samples of acute and convalescent COVID-19. T cells, B-cell-depleted T cells, or PBMCs supplied cDNA or gDNA.

Authors' analysis steps: Researchers report that nucleated cell counts were estimated from reference gene primer amplification. TCRdb keeps only in-frame clones here, not all; method: immunoSEQ multiplex PCR. The DNA was the basis for D and trimming; V, J and clone size are from that table. The data show a few hundred thousand clones, around 92% seen once. It was during active infection that Seattle patients were enrolled and then longitudinally followed. The CDR3 spans 16 residues. V lost 0 bases and J 0 bases, leaving 9 bases between the germline ends. Germline CDR1 SGDLS, CDR2 YYNGEE. This sequence originates from a woman younger than 45 with COVID-19, enrolled during active disease. V gene TRBV9 combines with J gene TRBJ2-2; perhaps TRBD2 as D (5 bases). What was sequenced was peripheral blood. The CDR3 reads CASSVDLGANTGELFF. The CDR3 bases are TGTGCCAGCAGCGTAGATCTGGGAGCGAACACCGGGGAGCTGTTTTTT.